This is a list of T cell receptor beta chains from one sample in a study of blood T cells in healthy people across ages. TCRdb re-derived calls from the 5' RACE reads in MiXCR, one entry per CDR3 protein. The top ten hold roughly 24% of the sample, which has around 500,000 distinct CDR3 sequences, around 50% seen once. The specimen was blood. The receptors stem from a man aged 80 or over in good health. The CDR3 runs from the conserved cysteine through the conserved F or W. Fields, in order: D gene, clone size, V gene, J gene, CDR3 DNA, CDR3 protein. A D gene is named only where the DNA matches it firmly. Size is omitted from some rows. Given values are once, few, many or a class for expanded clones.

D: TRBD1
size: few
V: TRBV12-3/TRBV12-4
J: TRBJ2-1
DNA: TGTGCCAGCAGTTACGGACAGGTCGAGCAGTTCTTC
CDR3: CASSYGQVEQFF

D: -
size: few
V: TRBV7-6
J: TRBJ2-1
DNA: TGTGCCAGCAGCTTTACGGCGGACTCCTACAATGAGCAGTTCTTC
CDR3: CASSFTADSYNEQFF

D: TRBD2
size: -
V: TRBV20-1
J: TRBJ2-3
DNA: TGCAGTGCTCCTGGGGCGGGAGGCGTGGATACGCAGTATTTT
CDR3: CSAPGAGGVDTQYF

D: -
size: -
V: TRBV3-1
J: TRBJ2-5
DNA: TGTGCCAGCAGCCATAGCGGTCCTCCCCAAGAGACCCAGTACTTC
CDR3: CASSHSGPPQETQYF

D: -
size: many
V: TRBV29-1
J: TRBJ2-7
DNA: TGCAGCGTTCGGAATAACCGGGACACCTACGAGCAGTACTTC
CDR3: CSVRNNRDTYEQYF

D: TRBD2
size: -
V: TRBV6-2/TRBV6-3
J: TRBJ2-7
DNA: TGTGCCAGCAGTTACTCGGGACTAGCGGCCTCCTACGAGCAGTACTTC
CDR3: CASSYSGLAASYEQYF

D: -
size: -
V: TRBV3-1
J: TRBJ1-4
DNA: TGTGCCAGCAGCCCCGTGGGGGATGAAAAACTGTTTTTT
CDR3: CASSPVGDEKLFF

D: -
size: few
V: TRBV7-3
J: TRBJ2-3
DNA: TGTGCCAGCAGCCGAGGGACTGAGACTCATACGCAGTATTTT
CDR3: CASSRGTETHTQYF

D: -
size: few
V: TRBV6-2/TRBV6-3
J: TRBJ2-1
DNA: TGTGCCAGCAGTCTTCCGGACGGACGCGATGAGCAGTTCTTC
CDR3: CASSLPDGRDEQFF

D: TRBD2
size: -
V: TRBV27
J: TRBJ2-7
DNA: TGTGCCAGCAGTTTTGGGACTACCTATTCCTACGAGCAGTACTTC
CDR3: CASSFGTTYSYEQYF

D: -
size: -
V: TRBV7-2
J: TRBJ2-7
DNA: TGTGCCAGCAGCTTAGCGGGAGGTCCCGACAGGTCCTACGAGCAGTACTTC
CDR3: CASSLAGGPDRSYEQYF

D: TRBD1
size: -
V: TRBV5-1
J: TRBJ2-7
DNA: TGCGCCAGCAGCCGGGGACAGGCCGCAATCTACGAGCAGTACTTC
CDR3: CASSRGQAAIYEQYF

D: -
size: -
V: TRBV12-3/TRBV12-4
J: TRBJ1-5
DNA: TGTGCCAGCAGTCCCCAGTGGGAGGCTAGCAATCAGCCCCAGCATTTT
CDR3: CASSPQWEASNQPQHF

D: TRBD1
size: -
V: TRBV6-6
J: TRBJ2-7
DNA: TGTACCAGCAGCAGGGGGCCCACCTTCGAGCAGTACTTC
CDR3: CTSSRGPTFEQYF

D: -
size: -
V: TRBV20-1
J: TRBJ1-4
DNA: TGCAGTGCCTCCCGGTCGCGTTGGGAAAAACTGTTTTTT
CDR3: CSASRSRWEKLFF

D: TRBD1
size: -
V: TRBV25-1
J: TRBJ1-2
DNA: TGTGCCAGCACGGGGGACAGGGCTAACTATGGCTACACCTTC
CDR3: CASTGDRANYGYTF

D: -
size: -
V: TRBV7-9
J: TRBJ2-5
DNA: TGTGCCAGCAGCTTAGGGGCAGAACAAGAGACCCAGTACTTC
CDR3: CASSLGAEQETQYF

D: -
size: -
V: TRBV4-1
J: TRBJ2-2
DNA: TGCGCCAGCAGCCAAGGTCTAACTGCGAACACCGGGGAGCTGTTTTTT
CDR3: CASSQGLTANTGELFF

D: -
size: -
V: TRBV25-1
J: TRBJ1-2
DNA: TGTGCCAGCAGAGAGGACACCTACACCTTC
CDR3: CASREDTYTF

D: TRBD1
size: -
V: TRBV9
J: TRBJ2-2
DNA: TGTGCCAGCAGCGCGGGGGACAGGGACACCGGGGAGCTGTTTTTT
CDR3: CASSAGDRDTGELFF

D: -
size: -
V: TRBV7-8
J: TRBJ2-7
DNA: TGTGCCAGCAGCTTAATGGCGGCGGCTAGCTTCGGGGCCCAGTACTTC
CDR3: CASSLMAAASFGAQYF

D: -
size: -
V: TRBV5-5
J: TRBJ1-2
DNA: TGTGCCAGCAGCCTCCCTACGGCCCTCCCCTATGGCTACACCTTC
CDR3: CASSLPTALPYGYTF

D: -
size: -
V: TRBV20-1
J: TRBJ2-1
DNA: TGCAGTGCTAGAGGCGGGATTTCCTCCTACAATGAGCAGTTCTTC
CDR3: CSARGGISSYNEQFF

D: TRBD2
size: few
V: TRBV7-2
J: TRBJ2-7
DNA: TGTGCCAGCAGCCCATCTAGCGGTCTTTACGAGCAGTACTTC
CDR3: CASSPSSGLYEQYF

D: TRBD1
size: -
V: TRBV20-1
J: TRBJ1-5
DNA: TGCAGCGTCAACAGGGGGCAGGGACAGCCCCAGCATTTT
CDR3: CSVNRGQGQPQHF

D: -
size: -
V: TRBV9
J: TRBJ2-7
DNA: TGTGCCAGCAGCGTACAAACGGAGTCCTACGAGCAGTACTTC
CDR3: CASSVQTESYEQYF

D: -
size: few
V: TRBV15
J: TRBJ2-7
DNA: TGTGCCACCAGCAGAGGGGACGTCGCCTACGAGCAGTACTTC
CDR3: CATSRGDVAYEQYF

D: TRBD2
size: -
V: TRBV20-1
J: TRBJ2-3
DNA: TGCAGTGCTAATAGCGGGAGGGCTGCGCGGTGGGATACGCAGTATTTT
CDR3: CSANSGRAARWDTQYF

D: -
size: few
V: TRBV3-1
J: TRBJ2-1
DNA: TGTGCCAGCAGCCAAGATCCTAGCTTGCAGTTCTTC
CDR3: CASSQDPSLQFF

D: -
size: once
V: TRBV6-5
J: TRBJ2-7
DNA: TGTGCCGGCAGTTACTCGACCGGCTCCTACGAGCAGTACTTC
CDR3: CAGSYSTGSYEQYF

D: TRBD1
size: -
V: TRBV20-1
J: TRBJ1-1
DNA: TGCAGTGCTCTCGTCGGACAGGGGAACACTGAAGCTTTCTTT
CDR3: CSALVGQGNTEAFF

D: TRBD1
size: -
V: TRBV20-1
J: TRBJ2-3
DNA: TGCAGTGCTAGCTTGGGACAGGGGAAGGCGGGGGCGCAGTATTTT
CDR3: CSASLGQGKAGAQYF

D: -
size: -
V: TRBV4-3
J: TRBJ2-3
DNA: TGCGCCAGCAGCCAACTGGACAGCACAAATACGCAGTATTTT
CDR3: CASSQLDSTNTQYF

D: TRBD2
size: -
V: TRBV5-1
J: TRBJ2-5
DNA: TGCGCCAGCAGCTCGTTGACTAGCGGGTTACAAGAGACCCAGTACTTC
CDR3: CASSSLTSGLQETQYF

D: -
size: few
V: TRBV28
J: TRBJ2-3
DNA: TGTGCCAGCAGTTTAACCGGTGCAGGGTTTACAGATACGCAGTATTTT
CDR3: CASSLTGAGFTDTQYF

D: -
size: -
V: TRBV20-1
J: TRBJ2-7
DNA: TGCAGTGCTAGAGGGCAGGGCGCGTTCTACGAGCAGTACTTC
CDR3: CSARGQGAFYEQYF

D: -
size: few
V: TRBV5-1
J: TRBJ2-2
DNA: TGCGCCAGCAGCTTTGTGGGGGACCTGAACACCGGGGAGCTGTTTTTT
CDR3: CASSFVGDLNTGELFF

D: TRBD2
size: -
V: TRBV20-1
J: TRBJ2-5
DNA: TGCAGTGCTAGAGATCCGCGGGGGGACTCACAAGAGACCCAGTACTTC
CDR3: CSARDPRGDSQETQYF

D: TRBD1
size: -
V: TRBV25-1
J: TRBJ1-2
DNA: TGTGCCAGCAGGGGAACGATACAGGGGAACTATGGCTACACCTTC
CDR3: CASRGTIQGNYGYTF

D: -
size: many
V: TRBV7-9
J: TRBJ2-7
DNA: TGTGCCAGCAGTCGATACGAGCAGTACTTC
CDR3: CASSRYEQYF

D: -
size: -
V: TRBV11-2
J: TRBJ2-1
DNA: TGTGCCAGCAGCCCCGTCGCTCGCAGCTCCTACAATGAGCAGTTCTTC
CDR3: CASSPVARSSYNEQFF

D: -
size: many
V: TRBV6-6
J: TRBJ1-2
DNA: TGTGCCAGCAGTAACCAGGGAGGCGGGGGCCCATTACGCTATGGCTACACCTTC
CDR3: CASSNQGGGGPLRYGYTF

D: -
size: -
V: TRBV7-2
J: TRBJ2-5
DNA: TGTGCCAGCAGCTTAATACTGGAGACCCAGTACTTC
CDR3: CASSLILETQYF

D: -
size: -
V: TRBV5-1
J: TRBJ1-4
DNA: TGCGCCAGCAGCTTACCGTCAGGGGCTTCTAATGAAAAACTGTTTTTT
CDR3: CASSLPSGASNEKLFF

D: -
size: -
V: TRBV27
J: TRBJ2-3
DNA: TGTGCCAGCAGTTTATCCCCCGGGGTCAGGGGGGTAAATACGCAGTATTTT
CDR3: CASSLSPGVRGVNTQYF

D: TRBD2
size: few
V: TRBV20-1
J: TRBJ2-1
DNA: TGCAGTGCTAGAGAAAGCGGGGGCGGTGGCAATGAGCAGTTCTTC
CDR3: CSARESGGGGNEQFF

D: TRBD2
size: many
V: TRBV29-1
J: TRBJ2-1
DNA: TGCAGCGGCCTCGGGACTACCCACAATGAGCAGTTCTTC
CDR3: CSGLGTTHNEQFF

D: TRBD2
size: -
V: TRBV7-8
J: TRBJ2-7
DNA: TGTGCCAGCAGCTTGGGCCTAGCGGGAGAAGGGGACTACGAGCAGTACTTC
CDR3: CASSLGLAGEGDYEQYF

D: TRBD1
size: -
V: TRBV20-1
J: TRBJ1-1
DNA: TGCAGTGCCCACGCAGGGGGCAGGGGCACTGAAGCTTTCTTT
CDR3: CSAHAGGRGTEAFF

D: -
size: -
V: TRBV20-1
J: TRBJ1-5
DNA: TGCAGTGCTAAGGGACCGAGAGACAATCAGCCCCAGCATTTT
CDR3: CSAKGPRDNQPQHF

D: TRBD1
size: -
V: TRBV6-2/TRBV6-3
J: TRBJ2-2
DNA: TGTGCCAGCAGCCTCGACAGGGGGAGATACACCGGGGAGCTGTTTTTT
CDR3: CASSLDRGRYTGELFF

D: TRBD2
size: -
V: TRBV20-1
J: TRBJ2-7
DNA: TGCAGTGCTAGTGGGCTAGCGGGAGCCCCCTACGAGCAGTACTTC
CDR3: CSASGLAGAPYEQYF

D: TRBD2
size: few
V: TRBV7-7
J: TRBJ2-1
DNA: TGTGCTAGCAGCGTGCTAGCGGGGGGGCCTGGAAATGAGCAGTTCTTC
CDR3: CASSVLAGGPGNEQFF